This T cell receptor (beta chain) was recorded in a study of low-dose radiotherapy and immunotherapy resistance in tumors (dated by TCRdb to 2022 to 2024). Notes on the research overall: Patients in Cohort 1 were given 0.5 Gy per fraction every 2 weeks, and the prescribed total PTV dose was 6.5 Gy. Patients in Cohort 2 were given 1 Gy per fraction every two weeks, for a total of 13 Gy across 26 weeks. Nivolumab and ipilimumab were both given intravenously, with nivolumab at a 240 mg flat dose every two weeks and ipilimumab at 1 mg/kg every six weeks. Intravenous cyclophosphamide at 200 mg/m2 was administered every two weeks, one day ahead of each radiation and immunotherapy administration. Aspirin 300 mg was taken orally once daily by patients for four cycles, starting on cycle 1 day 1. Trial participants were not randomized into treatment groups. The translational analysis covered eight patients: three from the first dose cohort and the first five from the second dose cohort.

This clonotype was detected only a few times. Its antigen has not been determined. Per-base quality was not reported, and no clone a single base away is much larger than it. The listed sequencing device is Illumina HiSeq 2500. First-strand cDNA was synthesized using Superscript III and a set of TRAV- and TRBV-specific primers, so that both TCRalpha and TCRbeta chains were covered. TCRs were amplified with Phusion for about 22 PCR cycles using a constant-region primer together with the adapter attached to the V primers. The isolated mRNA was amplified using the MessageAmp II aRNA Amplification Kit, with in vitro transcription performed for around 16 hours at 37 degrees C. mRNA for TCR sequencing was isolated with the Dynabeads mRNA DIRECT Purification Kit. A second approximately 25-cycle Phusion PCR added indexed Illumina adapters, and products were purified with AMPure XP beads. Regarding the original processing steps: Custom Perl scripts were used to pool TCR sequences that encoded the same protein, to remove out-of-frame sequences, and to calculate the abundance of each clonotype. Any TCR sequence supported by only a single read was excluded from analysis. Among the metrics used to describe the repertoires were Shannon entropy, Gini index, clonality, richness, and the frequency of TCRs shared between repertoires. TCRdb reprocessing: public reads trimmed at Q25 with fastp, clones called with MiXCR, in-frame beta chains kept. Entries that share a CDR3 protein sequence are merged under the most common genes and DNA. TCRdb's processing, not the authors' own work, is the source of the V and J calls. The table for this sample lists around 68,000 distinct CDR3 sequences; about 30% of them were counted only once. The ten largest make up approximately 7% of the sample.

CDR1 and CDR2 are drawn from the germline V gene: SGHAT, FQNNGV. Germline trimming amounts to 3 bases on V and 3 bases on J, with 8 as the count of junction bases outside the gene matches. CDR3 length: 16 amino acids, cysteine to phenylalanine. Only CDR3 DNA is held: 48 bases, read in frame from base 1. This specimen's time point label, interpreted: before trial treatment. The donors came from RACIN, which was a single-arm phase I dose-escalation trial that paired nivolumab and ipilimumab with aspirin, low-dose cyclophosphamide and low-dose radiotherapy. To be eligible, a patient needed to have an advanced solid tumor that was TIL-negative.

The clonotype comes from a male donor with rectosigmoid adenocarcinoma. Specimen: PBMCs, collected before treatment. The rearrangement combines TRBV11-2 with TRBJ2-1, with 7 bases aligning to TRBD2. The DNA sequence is TGTGCCAGCAGCTTTTCGTCTAGCGGAAACTACAATGAGCAGTTCTTC. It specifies CASSFSSSGNYNEQFF.